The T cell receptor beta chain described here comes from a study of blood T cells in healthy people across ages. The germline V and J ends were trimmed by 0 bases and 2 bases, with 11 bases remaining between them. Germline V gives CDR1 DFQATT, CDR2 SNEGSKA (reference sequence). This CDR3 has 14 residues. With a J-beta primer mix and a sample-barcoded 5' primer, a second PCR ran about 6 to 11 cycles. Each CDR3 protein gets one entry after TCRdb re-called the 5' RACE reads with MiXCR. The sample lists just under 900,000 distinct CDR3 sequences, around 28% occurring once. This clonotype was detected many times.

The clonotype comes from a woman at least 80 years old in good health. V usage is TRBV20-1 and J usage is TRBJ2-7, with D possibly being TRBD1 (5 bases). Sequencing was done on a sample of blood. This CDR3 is CSARDQGVAYEQYF. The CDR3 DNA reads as TGCAGTGCTAGAGATCAAGGGGTAGCCTACGAGCAGTACTTC.